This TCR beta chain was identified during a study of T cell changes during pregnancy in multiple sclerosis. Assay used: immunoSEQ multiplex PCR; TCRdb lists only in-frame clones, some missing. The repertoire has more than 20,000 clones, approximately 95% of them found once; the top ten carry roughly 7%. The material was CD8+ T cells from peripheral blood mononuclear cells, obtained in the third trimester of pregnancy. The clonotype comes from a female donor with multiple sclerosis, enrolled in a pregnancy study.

CDR3 nucleotides: TGTGCCAGCAGCTTAGATGGGACTAGCTGGAACACCGGGGAGCTGTTTTTT. It translates to CASSLDGTSWNTGELFF. The V call is TRBV11-2, the J call TRBJ2-2; 9 nucleotides align to TRBD2. CDR1 SGHAT and CDR2 FQNNGV come from the germline V gene. The CDR3 extends over 17 amino acids. V trimming: 0 bases; J trimming: 1 base; junction bases outside the gene matches: 3.